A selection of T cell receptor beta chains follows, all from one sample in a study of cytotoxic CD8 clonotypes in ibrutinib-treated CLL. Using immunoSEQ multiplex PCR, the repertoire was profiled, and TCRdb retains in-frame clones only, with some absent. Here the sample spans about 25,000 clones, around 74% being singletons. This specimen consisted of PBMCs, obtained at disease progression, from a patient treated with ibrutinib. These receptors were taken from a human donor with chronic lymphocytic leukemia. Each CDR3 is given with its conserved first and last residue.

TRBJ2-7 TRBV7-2 CASSSARRGGSYEQYF
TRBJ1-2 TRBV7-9 CASSLEARGPNYGYTF
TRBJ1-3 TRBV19 CASSTGTGSSSGNTIYF
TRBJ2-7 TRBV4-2 CASSRGSYEQYF
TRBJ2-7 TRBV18 CASSPVDRLSYEQYF
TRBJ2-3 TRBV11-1 CASSLTGTYTQYF
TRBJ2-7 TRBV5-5 CASSFLAGGEQYF
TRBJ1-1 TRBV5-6 CASSPPGGANTEAFF
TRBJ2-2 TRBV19 CASSAPGRGGFTGELFF
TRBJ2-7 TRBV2 CASSSPGTGEEQYF
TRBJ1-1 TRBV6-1 CASNGQNLAFF
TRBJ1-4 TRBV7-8 CASSPGTGEKLFF
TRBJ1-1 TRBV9 CASSEVETGTEAFF
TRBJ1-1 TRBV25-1 CASRQHGLNTEAFF
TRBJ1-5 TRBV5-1 CARGTGIRRQPQHF
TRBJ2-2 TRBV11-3 CASSFTLGLAGRDTGELFF
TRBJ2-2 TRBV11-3 CASSLEGPTGELFF
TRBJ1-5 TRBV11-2 CASSDLGYSNQPQHF
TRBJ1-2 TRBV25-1 CASSDTSNYGYTF
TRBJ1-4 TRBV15 CATGINSQGPNEKLFF
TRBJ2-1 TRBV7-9 CASRRPPLSDDEQFF
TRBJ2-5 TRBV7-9 CASSSQGAPSQETQYF
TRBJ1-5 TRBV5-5 CASSLDTGDRNQPQHF
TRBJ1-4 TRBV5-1 CASSFGTGVVGEKLFF
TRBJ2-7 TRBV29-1 CSVGTGYEQYF
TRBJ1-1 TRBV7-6 CASSLARAGEAEAFF
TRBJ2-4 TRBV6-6 CASGRPGQYF
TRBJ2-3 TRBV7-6 CASSQDISTDTQYF
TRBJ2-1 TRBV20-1 CSARHHNEQFF
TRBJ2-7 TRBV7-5 CARSRRDRVYEQYF
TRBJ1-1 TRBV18 CASSPPGTGRLTEAFF
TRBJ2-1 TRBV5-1 CASSLGDRPYNEQFF
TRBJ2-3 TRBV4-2 CASSPLGGAGTDTQYF
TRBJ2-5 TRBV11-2 CASSLQGAETQYF
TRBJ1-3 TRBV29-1 CSVDDRASGNTIYF
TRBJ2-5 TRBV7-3 CASSPGLGSETQYF
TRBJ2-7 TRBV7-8 CASTRLASPDEQYF